A selection of T cell receptor beta chains follows, all from one sample in a study of T cells in Graves' hyperthyroidism and ophthalmopathy. In TCRdb, the multiplex PCR reads were re-called with MiXCR into one record per CDR3 protein. The data show around 250,000 distinct CDR3 sequences, just over 14% seen once. Material: blood. The receptors derive from a woman aged 40 to 50 with Graves' hyperthyroidism that later progressed to Graves' ophthalmopathy. Both conserved end residues are part of each CDR3. A D gene is named only where the DNA matches it firmly. Size is omitted from some rows. Given values are once, few, many or a class for expanded clones.

size: .
J: TRBJ2-7
D: .
V: TRBV28
CDR3: CASSLLLGRHEQYF
DNA: TGTGCCAGCAGTTTACTGCTTGGGCGCCACGAGCAGTACTTC

size: few
J: TRBJ1-6
D: .
V: TRBV2
CDR3: CASGRVASGNSPLHF
DNA: TGTGCCAGCGGGAGGGTAGCGTCGGGAAATTCACCCCTCCACTTT

size: many
J: TRBJ2-5
D: .
V: TRBV20-1
CDR3: CSASKASETQYF
DNA: TGCAGTGCTAGTAAAGCTTCGGAGACCCAGTACTTC

size: few
J: TRBJ2-3
D: .
V: TRBV7-3
CDR3: CASSFASGHLLITDTQYF
DNA: TGTGCCAGCAGCTTCGCCAGCGGGCACCTATTAATCACAGATACGCAGTATTTT

size: few
J: TRBJ1-2
D: .
V: TRBV6-2/TRBV6-3
CDR3: CASSYPWRHYGYTF
DNA: TGTGCCAGCAGTTACCCATGGCGCCACTATGGCTACACCTTC

size: many
J: TRBJ2-3
D: .
V: TRBV29-1
CDR3: CSVEDLGGTDTQYF
DNA: TGCAGCGTTGAAGATCTAGGTGGAACAGATACGCAGTATTTT

size: many
J: TRBJ2-2
D: TRBD2
V: TRBV3-1
CDR3: CASSQESLGAGVPGELFF
DNA: TGTGCCAGCAGCCAAGAATCCCTTGGAGCGGGAGTACCCGGGGAGCTGTTTTTT

size: many
J: TRBJ2-3
D: .
V: TRBV7-2
CDR3: CASSLVGTPPDTQYF
DNA: TGTGCCAGCAGCTTAGTTGGGACCCCCCCAGATACGCAGTATTTT

size: .
J: TRBJ2-7
D: TRBD2
V: TRBV5-5
CDR3: CASSFYRDRALAGVYEQYF
DNA: TGTGCCAGCAGCTTTTACCGGGACAGGGCACTAGCGGGAGTTTACGAGCAGTACTTC

size: many
J: TRBJ2-7
D: TRBD1
V: TRBV7-3
CDR3: CAEWTGSSSYEQYF
DNA: TGTGCCGAGTGGACAGGTTCAAGCTCCTACGAGCAGTACTTC

size: many
J: TRBJ2-5
D: .
V: TRBV2
CDR3: CASSGETQYF
DNA: TGTGCCAGCAGTGGAGAGACCCAGTACTTC

size: .
J: TRBJ2-7
D: TRBD1
V: TRBV3-1
CDR3: CASSHPGTGVYEQYF
DNA: TGTGCCAGCAGCCATCCCGGGACAGGTGTCTACGAGCAGTACTTC

size: .
J: TRBJ2-7
D: TRBD1
V: TRBV9
CDR3: CASSVAGGQDGSYEQYF
DNA: TGTGCCAGCAGCGTAGCGGGTGGACAGGATGGATCTTACGAGCAGTACTTC

size: few
J: TRBJ1-6
D: .
V: TRBV14
CDR3: CASSQEGGSGSPLHF
DNA: TGTGCCAGCAGCCAAGAAGGGGGGTCAGGATCACCCCTCCACTTT

size: many
J: TRBJ2-1
D: TRBD2
V: TRBV12-3/TRBV12-4
CDR3: CASSALAGGDNEQFF
DNA: TGTGCCAGCAGCGCGCTAGCGGGAGGGGACAATGAGCAGTTCTTC

size: .
J: TRBJ2-3
D: .
V: TRBV20-1
CDR3: CSARKTLEDTQYF
DNA: TGCAGTGCTAGAAAAACTCTAGAAGATACGCAGTATTTT

size: once
J: TRBJ2-7
D: TRBD2
V: TRBV2
CDR3: CASTPGLAGVQPYEQYF
DNA: TGTGCCAGCACCCCGGGACTAGCGGGAGTTCAACCCTACGAGCAGTACTTC

size: many
J: TRBJ2-7
D: TRBD2
V: TRBV6-1
CDR3: CASKGGSTEQYF
DNA: TGTGCCAGCAAGGGCGGGAGTACCGAGCAGTACTTC

size: many
J: TRBJ2-1
D: .
V: TRBV4-1
CDR3: CASSQGWGQGRNEQFF
DNA: TGCGCCAGCAGCCAAGGGTGGGGGCAGGGGAGAAATGAGCAGTTCTTC

size: many
J: TRBJ1-1
D: .
V: TRBV28
CDR3: CASSLSTGEAFF
DNA: TGTGCCAGCAGCCTTTCAACAGGCGAAGCTTTCTTT

size: many
J: TRBJ1-1
D: .
V: TRBV9
CDR3: CASSVGVSLNTEAFF
DNA: TGTGCCAGCAGCGTAGGAGTTAGTTTGAACACTGAAGCTTTCTTT

size: many
J: TRBJ2-6
D: TRBD2
V: TRBV14
CDR3: CASSQPLWWREDYSGANVLTF
DNA: TGTGCCAGCAGCCAACCCCTCTGGTGGCGGGAGGACTACTCTGGGGCCAACGTCCTGACTTTC

size: many
J: TRBJ2-7
D: TRBD1
V: TRBV28
CDR3: CASSSYPGQGSYEQYF
DNA: TGTGCCAGCAGTTCCTACCCGGGACAGGGCTCCTACGAGCAGTACTTC

size: .
J: TRBJ2-2
D: .
V: TRBV14
CDR3: CASSPRQIANTGELFF
DNA: TGTGCCAGCAGCCCCCGACAGATTGCGAACACCGGGGAGCTGTTTTTT